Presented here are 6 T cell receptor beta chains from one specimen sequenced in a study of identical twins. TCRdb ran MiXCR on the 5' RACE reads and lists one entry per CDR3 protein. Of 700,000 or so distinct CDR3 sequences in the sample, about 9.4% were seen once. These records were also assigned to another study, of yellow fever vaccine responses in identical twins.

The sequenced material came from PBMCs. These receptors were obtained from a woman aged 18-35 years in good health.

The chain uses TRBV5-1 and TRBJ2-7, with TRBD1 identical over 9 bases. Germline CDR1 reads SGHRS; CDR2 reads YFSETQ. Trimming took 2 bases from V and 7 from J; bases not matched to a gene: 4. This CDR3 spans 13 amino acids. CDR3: CASSFTGGGEQYF. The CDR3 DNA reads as TGCGCCAGCAGCTTCACAGGGGGCGGGGAGCAGTACTTC.

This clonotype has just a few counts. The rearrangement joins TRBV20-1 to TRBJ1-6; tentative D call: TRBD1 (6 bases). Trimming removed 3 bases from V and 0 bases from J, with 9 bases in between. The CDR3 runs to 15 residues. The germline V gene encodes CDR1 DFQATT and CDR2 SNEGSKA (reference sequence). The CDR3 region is CSASKGGSYNSPLHF. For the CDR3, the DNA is TGCAGTGCTAGCAAGGGGGGCTCCTATAATTCACCCCTCCACTTT.

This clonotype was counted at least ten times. The CDR3 nucleotides read TGTGCCAGCAGTTATCGTCCAGGGTGGGGGTACGAGCAGTACTTC. This sequence encodes CASSYRPGWGYEQYF. The gene calls are TRBV6-5 and TRBJ2-7; D could derive from TRBD1 or TRBD2 (5 bases each). V was shortened by 3 bases and J by 4 bases, with 16 bases between the two germline ends. The CDR3 loop spans 15 amino acids. Per the germline V gene, CDR1 is MNHEY and CDR2 is SVGAGI.

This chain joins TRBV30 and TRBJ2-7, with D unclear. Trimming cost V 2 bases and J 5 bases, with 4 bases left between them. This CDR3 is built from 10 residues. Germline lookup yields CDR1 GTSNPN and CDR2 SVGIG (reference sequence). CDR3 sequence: CAWSRNEQYF. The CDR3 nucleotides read TGTGCCTGGAGTCGGAACGAGCAGTACTTC.

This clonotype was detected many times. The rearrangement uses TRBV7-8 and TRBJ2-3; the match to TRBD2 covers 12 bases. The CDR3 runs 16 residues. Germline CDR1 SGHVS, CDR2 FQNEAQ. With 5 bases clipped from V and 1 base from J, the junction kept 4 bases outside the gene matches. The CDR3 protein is CASSPRLAGGTDTQYF. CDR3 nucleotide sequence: TGTGCCAGCAGCCCCAGACTAGCGGGAGGCACAGATACGCAGTATTTT. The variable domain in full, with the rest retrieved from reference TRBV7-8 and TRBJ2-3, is GAGVSQSPRYKVAKRGQDVALRCDPISGHVSLFWYQQALGQGPEFLTYFQNEAQLDKSGLPSDRFFAERPEGSVSTLKIQRTQQEDSAVYLCASSPRLAGGTDTQYFGPGTRLTVL.

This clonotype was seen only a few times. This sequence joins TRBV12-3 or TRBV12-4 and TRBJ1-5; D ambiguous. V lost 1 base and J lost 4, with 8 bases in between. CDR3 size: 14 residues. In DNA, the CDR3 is TGTGCCAGCAGTTTAGAGGCTACTAATCAGCCCCAGCATTTT. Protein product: CASSLEATNQPQHF.